What follows is one T cell receptor beta chain and its context. The V gene lost 2 bases and the J gene lost 7 bases, with 18 bases spanning the gap. This CDR3 contains 16 residues. Germline V gene data show CDR1 as SGHTA and CDR2 as FQGNSA. The data stem from a study of blood T cell repertoires in COVID-19. At the level of the study: Nucleic acid was either cDNA or gDNA, and it came from T cells, B-cell-depleted T cells, or PBMCs.

As handled by the study authors: Amplification of reference gene primers provided the estimated nucleated cell counts. TCRdb keeps only in-frame clones here, not all; method: immunoSEQ multiplex PCR. D and trimming were read from the DNA, whereas the V and J calls and clone size are those reported in that table. Of about 190,000 clones listed, 79% are singletons. The V and J genes are TRBV7-2 and TRBJ2-1, with a weak D call TRBD1 (6 bases). Sequencing input: peripheral blood. This TCR was sampled from a man aged 55 to 70 with active or convalescent COVID-19. CDR3 region: CASSLNGAGATNEQFF. Here the CDR3 DNA reads TGTGCCAGCAGCTTAAATGGGGCAGGGGCGACAAATGAGCAGTTCTTC.